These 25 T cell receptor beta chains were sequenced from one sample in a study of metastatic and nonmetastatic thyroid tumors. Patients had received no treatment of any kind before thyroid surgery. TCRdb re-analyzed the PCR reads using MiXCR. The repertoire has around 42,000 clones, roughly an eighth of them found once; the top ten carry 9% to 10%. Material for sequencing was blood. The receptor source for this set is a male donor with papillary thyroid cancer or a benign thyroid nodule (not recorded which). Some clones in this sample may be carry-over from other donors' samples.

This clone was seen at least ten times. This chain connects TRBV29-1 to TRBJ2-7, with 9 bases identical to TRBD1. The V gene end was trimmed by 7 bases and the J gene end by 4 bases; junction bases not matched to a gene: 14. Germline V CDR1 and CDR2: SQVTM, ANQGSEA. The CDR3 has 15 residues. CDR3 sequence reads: CSALHRTGATYEQYF. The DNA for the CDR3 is TGCAGCGCCCTGCACAGGACAGGGGCCACTTACGAGCAGTACTTC.

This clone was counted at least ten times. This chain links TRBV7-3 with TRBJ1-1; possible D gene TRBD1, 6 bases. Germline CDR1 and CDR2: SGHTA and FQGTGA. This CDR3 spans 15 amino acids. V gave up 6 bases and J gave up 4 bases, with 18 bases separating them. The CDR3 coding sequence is TGTGCCAGCAGTAAGACCGGGGGAGGGGGCACTGAAGCTTTCTTT. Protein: CASSKTGGGGTEAFF.

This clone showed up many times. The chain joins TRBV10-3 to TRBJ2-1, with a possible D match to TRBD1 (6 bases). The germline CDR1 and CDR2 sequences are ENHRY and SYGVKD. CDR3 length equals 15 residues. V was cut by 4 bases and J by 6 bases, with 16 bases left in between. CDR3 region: CAISGWAGEVNEQFF. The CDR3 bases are TGTGCCATCAGTGGGTGGGCAGGGGAAGTCAATGAGCAGTTCTTC.

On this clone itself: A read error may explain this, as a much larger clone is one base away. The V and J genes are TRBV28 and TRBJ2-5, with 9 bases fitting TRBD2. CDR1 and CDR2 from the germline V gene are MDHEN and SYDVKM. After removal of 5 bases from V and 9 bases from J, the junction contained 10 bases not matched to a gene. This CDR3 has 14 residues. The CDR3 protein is CASSGTSRGRAQYF. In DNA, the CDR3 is TGTGCCAGCAGTGGGACATCCCGCGGGAGGGCCCAGTACTTC.

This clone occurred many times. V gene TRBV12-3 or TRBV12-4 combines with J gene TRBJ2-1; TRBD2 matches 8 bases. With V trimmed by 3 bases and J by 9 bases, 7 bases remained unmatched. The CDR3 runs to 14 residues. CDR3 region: CASSFLAGGSEQFF. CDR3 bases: TGTGCCAGCAGTTTTCTGGCGGGAGGTAGTGAGCAGTTCTTC.

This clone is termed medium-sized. The CDR3 sequence is CASSDGRGGATEAFF. In DNA form, the CDR3 reads TGTGCCAGCAGTGATGGTAGGGGGGGGGCCACTGAAGCTTTCTTT. This rearrangement joins TRBV6-1 to TRBJ1-1, with a tentative D call TRBD1 (6 bases). The CDR3 has 15 residues. V was clipped by 3 bases and J by 4 bases, with 15 bases between them. Germline V gene sequence: CDR1 MNHNS, CDR2 SASEGT.

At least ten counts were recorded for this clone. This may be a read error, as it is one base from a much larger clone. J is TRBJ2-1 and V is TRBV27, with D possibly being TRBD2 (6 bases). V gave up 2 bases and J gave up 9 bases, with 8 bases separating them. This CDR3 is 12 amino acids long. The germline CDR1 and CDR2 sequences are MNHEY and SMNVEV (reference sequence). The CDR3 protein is CASSLGGSEQFF. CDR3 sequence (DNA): TGTGCCAGCAGTTTAGGAGGGAGTGAGCAGTTCTTC.

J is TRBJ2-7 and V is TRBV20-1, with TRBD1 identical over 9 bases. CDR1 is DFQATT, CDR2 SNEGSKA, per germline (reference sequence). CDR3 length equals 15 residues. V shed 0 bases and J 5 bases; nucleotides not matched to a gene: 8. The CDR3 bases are TGCAGTGCTAGAGAACCCGGGACAGGGTTCCACGAGCAGTACTTC. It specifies CSAREPGTGFHEQYF.

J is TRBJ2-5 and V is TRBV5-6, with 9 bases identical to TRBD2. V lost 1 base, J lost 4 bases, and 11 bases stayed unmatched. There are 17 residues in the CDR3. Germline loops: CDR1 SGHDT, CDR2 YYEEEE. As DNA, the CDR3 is TGTGCCAGCAGCTTGCTTGGTGCGGGAGGGCCGGGAGAGACCCAGTACTTC. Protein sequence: CASSLLGAGGPGETQYF.

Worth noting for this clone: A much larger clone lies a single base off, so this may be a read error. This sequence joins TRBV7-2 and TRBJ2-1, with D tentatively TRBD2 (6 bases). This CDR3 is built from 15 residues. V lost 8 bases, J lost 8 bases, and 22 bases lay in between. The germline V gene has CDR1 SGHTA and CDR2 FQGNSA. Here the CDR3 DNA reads TGTGCCAGCTGCTGGACTATCGGGTGGGGCGATGAGCAGTTCTTC. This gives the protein CASCWTIGWGDEQFF.

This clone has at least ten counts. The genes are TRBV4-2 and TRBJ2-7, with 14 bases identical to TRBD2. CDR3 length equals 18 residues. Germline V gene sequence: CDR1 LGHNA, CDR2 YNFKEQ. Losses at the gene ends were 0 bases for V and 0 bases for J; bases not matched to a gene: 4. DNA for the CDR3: TGTGCCAGCAGCCAAGAGGGGACTAGCGGGGGTAGCTCCTACGAGCAGTACTTC. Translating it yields CASSQEGTSGGSSYEQYF.

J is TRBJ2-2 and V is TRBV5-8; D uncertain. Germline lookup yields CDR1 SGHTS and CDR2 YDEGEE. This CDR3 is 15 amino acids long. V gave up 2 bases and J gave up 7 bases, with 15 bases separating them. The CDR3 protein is CASSFPWVGSGELFF. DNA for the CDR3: TGTGCCAGCAGCTTTCCTTGGGTCGGAAGCGGGGAGCTGTTTTTT.

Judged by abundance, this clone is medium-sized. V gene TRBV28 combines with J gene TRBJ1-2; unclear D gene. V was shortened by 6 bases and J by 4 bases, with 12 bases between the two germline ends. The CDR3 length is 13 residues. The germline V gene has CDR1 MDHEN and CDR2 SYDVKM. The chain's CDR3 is CASSAGSVYGYTF. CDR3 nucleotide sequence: TGTGCCAGCAGCGCCGGGTCGGTCTATGGCTACACCTTC.

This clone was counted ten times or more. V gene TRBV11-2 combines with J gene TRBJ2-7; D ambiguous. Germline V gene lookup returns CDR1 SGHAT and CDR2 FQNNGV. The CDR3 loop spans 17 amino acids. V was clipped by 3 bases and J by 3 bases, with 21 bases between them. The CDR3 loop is CASSFQERGTTFYEQYF. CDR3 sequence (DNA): TGTGCCAGCAGCTTCCAAGAGAGAGGTACAACTTTCTACGAGCAGTACTTC.

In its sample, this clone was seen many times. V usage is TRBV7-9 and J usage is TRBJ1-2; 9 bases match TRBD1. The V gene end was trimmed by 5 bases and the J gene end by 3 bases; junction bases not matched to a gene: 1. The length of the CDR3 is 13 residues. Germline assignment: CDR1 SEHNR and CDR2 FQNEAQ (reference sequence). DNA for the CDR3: TGTGCCAGCAGCCGGACAGGGGACTATGGCTACACCTTC. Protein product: CASSRTGDYGYTF.

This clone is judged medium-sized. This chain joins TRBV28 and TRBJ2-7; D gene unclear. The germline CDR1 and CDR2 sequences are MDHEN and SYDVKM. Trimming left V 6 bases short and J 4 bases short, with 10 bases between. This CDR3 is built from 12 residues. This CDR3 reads CASRSARYEQYF. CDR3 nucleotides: TGTGCCAGCAGGTCAGCCCGTTACGAGCAGTACTTC. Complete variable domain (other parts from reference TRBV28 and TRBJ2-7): DVKVTQSSRYLVKRTGEKVFLECVQDMDHENMFWYRQDPGLGLRLIYFSYDVKMKEKGDIPEGYSVSREKKERFSLILESASTNQTSMYLCASRSARYEQYFGPGTRLTVT.

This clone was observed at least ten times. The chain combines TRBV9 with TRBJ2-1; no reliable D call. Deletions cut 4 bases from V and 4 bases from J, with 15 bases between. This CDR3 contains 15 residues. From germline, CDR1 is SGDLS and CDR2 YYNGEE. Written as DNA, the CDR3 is TGTGCCAGCAGCCCCACATCTCCGGTATACAATGAGCAGTTCTTC. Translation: CASSPTSPVYNEQFF.

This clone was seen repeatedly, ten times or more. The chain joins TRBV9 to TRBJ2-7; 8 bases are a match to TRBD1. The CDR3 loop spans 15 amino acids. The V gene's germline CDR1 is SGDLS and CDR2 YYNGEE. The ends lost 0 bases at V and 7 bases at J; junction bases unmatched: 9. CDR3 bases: TGTGCCAGCAGCGTAGCTGGGCAGGGGGCGGATGAGCAGTACTTC. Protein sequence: CASSVAGQGADEQYF.

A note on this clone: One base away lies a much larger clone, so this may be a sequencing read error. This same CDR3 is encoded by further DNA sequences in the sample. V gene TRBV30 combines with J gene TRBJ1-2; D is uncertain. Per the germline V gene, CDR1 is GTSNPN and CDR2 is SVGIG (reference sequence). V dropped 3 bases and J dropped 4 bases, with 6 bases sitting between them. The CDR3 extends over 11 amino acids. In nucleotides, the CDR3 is TGTGCCTGGAGCGGTTTCTATGGCTACACCTTC. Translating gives CAWSGFYGYTF. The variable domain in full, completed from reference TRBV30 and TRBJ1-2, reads SQTIHQWPATLVQPVGSPLSLECTVEGTSNPNLYWYRQAAGRGLQLLFYSVGIGQISSEVPQNLSASRPQDRQFILSSKKLLLSDSGFYLCAWSGFYGYTFGSGTRLTVV.

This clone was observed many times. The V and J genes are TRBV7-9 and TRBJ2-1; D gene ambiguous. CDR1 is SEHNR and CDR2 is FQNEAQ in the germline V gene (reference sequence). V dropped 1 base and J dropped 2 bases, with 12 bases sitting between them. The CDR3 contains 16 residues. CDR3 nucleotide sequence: TGTGCCAGCAGCTTAGGGCGCCAGCCGCCCTACAATGAGCAGTTCTTC. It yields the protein CASSLGRQPPYNEQFF.

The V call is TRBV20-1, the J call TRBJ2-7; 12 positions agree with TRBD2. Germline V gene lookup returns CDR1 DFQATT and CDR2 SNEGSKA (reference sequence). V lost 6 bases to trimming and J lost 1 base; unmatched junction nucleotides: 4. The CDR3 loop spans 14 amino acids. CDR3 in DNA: TGCAGTGCGAGGACTAGCGGGATTTCCTACGAGCAGTACTTC. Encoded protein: CSARTSGISYEQYF.

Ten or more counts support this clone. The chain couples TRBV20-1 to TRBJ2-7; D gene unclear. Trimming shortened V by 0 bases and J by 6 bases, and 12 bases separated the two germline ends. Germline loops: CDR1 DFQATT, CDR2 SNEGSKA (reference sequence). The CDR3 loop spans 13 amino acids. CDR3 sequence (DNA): TGCAGTGCTAGAGATCCTGGGTCGGGCGAGCAGTACTTC. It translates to CSARDPGSGEQYF.

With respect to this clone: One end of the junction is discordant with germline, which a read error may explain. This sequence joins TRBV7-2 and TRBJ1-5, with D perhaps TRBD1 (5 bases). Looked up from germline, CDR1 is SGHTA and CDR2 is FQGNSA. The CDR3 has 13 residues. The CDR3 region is CASSSGQKSAPAF. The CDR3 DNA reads TGTGCCAGCAGCTCGGGGCAAAAATCAGCCCCAGCATTT. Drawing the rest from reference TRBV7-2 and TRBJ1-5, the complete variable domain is GAGVSQSPSNKVTEKGKDVELRCDPISGHTALYWYRQSLGQGLEFLIYFQGNSAPDKSGLPSDRFSAERTGGSVSTLTIQRTQQEDSAVYLCASSSGQKSAPAFGDGTRLSIL.

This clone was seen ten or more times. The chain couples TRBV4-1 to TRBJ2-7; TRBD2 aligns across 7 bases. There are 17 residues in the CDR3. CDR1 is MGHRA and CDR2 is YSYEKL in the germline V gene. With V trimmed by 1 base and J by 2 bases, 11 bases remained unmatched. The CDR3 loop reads CASSQGIMGLQTYEQYF. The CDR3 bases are TGCGCCAGCAGCCAAGGGATTATGGGACTACAAACCTACGAGCAGTACTTC.

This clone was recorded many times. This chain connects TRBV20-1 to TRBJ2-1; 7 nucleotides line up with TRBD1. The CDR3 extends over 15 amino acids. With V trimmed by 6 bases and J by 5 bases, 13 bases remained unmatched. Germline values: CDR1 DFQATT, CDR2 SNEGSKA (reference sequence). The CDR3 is CSAASGQLNHNEQFF. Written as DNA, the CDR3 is TGCAGTGCCGCGTCGGGACAGCTAAACCACAATGAGCAGTTCTTC.